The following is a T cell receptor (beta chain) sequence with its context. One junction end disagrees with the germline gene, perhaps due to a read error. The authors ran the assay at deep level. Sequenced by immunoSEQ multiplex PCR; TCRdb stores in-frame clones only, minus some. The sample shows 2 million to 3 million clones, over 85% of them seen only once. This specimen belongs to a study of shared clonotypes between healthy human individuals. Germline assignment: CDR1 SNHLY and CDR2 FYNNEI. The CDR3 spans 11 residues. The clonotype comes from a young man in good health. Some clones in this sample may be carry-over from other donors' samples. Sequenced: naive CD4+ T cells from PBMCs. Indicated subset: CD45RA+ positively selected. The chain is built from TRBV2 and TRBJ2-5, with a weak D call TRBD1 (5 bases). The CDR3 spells CASSGDSRSDF. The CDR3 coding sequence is TGTGCCAGCAGTGGAGACAGTAGGAGTGACTTC.